This T cell receptor beta chain appears in the sequencing data of a study of CXCR3-negative and CXCR3-positive naive CD8 T cells. Germline V gene sequence: CDR1 LGHDT, CDR2 YNNKEL (reference sequence). The CDR3 loop spans 17 amino acids. UMI-labeled 5' RACE TRB cDNA libraries were prepared from the cells. For each CDR3 protein, TCRdb gives one entry from its re-call of the 5' RACE reads, without DNA. The table lists 75,000 to 95,000 distinct CDR3 sequences. A remark on this clonotype: Its antigen is unidentified.

Triplicate sorts of roughly 300,000 cells per CD8+ subset. CD45RO-CCR7+CD27+CD95- marked naive CD8+ T cells. Overall study findings and caveats: Memory cells diverged, while naive CXCR3-positive and CXCR3-negative cells had similar TRBV-TRBJ usage. TCR interaction strength was inferred from TRB CDR3 physicochemistry, as CD5 matched across naive subsets.

Sequenced input: naive CXCR3- CD8+ T cells from blood. The sample's subset: CD45RO-CCR7+CD27+CD95- naive CD8+ T cells lacking CXCR3 (TNR3-). This clonotype was sampled from a human donor in good health. Some clones in this sample may be carry-over from other donors' samples. The chain employs TRBV3-1 and TRBJ2-7; TCRdb names TRBD2, which stays unverified in the absence of DNA. The CDR3 loop is CASSGLAGDGWTYEQYF.